This TCR beta chain was sequenced during a study of CD8+CD57+ T cells in acquired aplastic anemia. About the study: An average of roughly 3 ug of DNA was obtained from sorted CD4+ and CD8+ cells. Findings of the study overall: With respect to CD8+ Simpson's diversity, patients and controls did not differ significantly. Shared by patients and controls, around 27 CD8+ CDR3s were abundant in patients.

This clonotype appeared many times. What it binds is unknown. Trimming cost V 6 bases and J 4 bases; bases outside gene matches: 9. This CDR3 is 16 amino acids long. Germline V gives CDR1 ENHRY, CDR2 SYGVKD. Profiling of TCR beta VDJ combinations and CDR3 sequences used genomic DNA as template. TCRdb called the reads again in MiXCR, with one record for every CDR3 protein. The repertoire includes 450,000 to 600,000 distinct CDR3 sequences, about a third of them detected once, and roughly 0.89% sits in the top ten. Flow cytometry had shown expanded CD8+CD57+ cells in the patients chosen for sequencing. Severe acquired aplastic anemia was present in all patients.

This receptor was obtained from a human donor with aplastic anemia. The chain uses TRBV10-3 and TRBJ2-3; 11 positions match TRBD2. The sequencing input was sorted CD4+, CD8+, or CD8+CD57+ T cells (not recorded which) from PBMCs. The CDR3 DNA reads TGTGCCATCAGCTCCCAGACTAGCGGGAAAGCAGATACGCAGTATTTT. This gives the protein CAISSQTSGKADTQYF.